This passage covers 15 T cell receptor beta chains from one sample sequenced in a study of cytomegalovirus exposure and HLA in healthy donors. Primers included in the PCR were 60 Vbeta and 13 Jbeta primers. Sequencing used immunoSEQ multiplex PCR; TCRdb keeps in-frame clones, though not all of them. In the table there are roughly 180,000 clones, around three quarters of which are singletons. What was sequenced was PBMCs. The receptor source for this set is a woman aged 25 to 39 in good health and CMV-seropositive.

The chain is built from TRBV7-2 and TRBJ2-2; D gene unclear. Germline V gives CDR1 SGHTA, CDR2 FQGNSA. Trimming took off 5 bases at V and 3 bases at J, with 16 bases between the two ends. The CDR3 contains 16 residues. The CDR3 bases are TGTGCCAGCAGCCCTAGTCCCAAAATTCACACCGGGGAGCTGTTTTTT. It is translated as CASSPSPKIHTGELFF. The full variable domain, completed using reference TRBV7-2 and TRBJ2-2, is GAGVSQSPSNKVTEKGKDVELRCDPISGHTALYWYRQSLGQGLEFLIYFQGNSAPDKSGLPSDRFSAERTGGSVSTLTIQRTQQEDSAVYLCASSPSPKIHTGELFFGEGSRLTVL.

This chain uses TRBV11-2 with TRBJ2-7; TRBD2 matches 7 bases. This CDR3 contains 15 residues. Germline-derived CDR1 and CDR2 are SGHAT and FQNNGV. Trimming took 0 bases from V and 6 from J; bases not matched to a gene: 8. CDR3 nucleotide sequence: TGTGCCAGCAGCTTAGACCCGGGACTACCCCTCGAGCAGTACTTC. It specifies CASSLDPGLPLEQYF.

The rearrangement joins TRBV5-6 to TRBJ2-7; 8 bases match TRBD2. Losses at the gene ends were 3 bases for V and 4 bases for J; bases not matched to a gene: 3. The germline V gene has CDR1 SGHDT and CDR2 YYEEEE. The CDR3 loop spans 13 amino acids. CDR3 nucleotides: TGTGCCAGCAGCTCCGGGACTAGGTACGAGCAGTACTTC. Residues: CASSSGTRYEQYF.

The gene calls are TRBV30 and TRBJ2-6, with no clear D. Germline V gene sequence: CDR1 GTSNPN, CDR2 SVGIG (reference sequence). Trimming pared 2 bases from V and 8 bases from J, leaving 4 bases between. This CDR3 comprises 11 residues. The DNA of the CDR3 is TGTGCCTGGAGTACTACCAACGTCCTGACTTTC. Protein sequence: CAWSTTNVLTF.

In its sample, this clone was seen a few times. V usage is TRBV5-1 and J usage is TRBJ2-7; D call uncertain. The germline V gene encodes CDR1 SGHRS and CDR2 YFSETQ. The CDR3 covers 12 residues. V was cut by 4 bases and J by 2 bases, with 7 bases left in between. CDR3 residues: CASSPPAYEQYF. DNA of the CDR3: TGCGCCAGCAGCCCCCCCGCCTACGAGCAGTACTTC.

This clone was observed a single time. This chain uses TRBV4-2 with TRBJ1-6; weak D call: TRBD1 (6 bases). CDR3 length equals 15 residues. Germline V gene data show CDR1 as LGHNA and CDR2 as YNFKEQ. Trimming cost V 0 bases and J 6 bases, with 9 bases left between them. CDR3 nucleotides: TGTGCCAGCAGCCAAGATATCAGGGGTAATTCACCCCTCCACTTT. It is translated as CASSQDIRGNSPLHF.

This clone was seen a handful of times. Here the CDR3 reads CASSFPREGLDTGELFF. DNA for the CDR3: TGTGCCAGCAGCTTCCCGCGGGAAGGGCTGGACACCGGGGAGCTGTTTTTT. This rearrangement joins TRBV9 to TRBJ2-2; D is possibly TRBD2 (6 bases). The CDR3 loop spans 17 amino acids. V lost 4 bases, J lost 3 bases, and 19 bases lay in between. Germline V gene lookup returns CDR1 SGDLS and CDR2 YYNGEE.

The chain carries TRBV28 and TRBJ1-1, with 9 bases matching TRBD1. The CDR3 loop spans 15 amino acids. With 7 bases clipped from V and 0 bases from J, the junction kept 6 bases outside the gene matches. The V gene's germline CDR1 is MDHEN and CDR2 SYDVKM. The CDR3 coding sequence is TGTGCCAGCACCACAGGGGGCCCGGTGAACACTGAAGCTTTCTTT. This encodes CASTTGGPVNTEAFF. The full variable domain, rest sourced from reference TRBV28 and TRBJ1-1, is DVKVTQSSRYLVKRTGEKVFLECVQDMDHENMFWYRQDPGLGLRLIYFSYDVKMKEKGDIPEGYSVSREKKERFSLILESASTNQTSMYLCASTTGGPVNTEAFFGQGTRLTVV.

This chain links TRBV9 with TRBJ2-3; D is possibly TRBD2 (5 bases). Deletions cut 3 bases from V and 8 bases from J, with 16 bases between. The CDR3 contains 14 residues. The germline CDR1 and CDR2 sequences are SGDLS and YYNGEE. The CDR3 bases are TGTGCCAGCAGCGCTCTGCAGCTTCGGGGTACGCAGTATTTT. Its protein product is CASSALQLRGTQYF.

The chain uses TRBV15 and TRBJ2-1, with 7 bases lining up with TRBD2. The junction had 9 bases not matched to a gene; V was cut back by 3 bases and J by 4 bases. Germline CDR1 is LNHNV and CDR2 is YYDKDF (reference sequence). The CDR3 is 16 residues long. The CDR3 DNA is TGTGCCACCAGCAGTGGGGGGGGTGGGGCTTACAATGAGCAGTTCTTC. This translates into CATSSGGGGAYNEQFF.

The chain is built from TRBV28 and TRBJ1-6; no clear D. This CDR3 is 16 amino acids long. CDR1 and CDR2 (germline): MDHEN, SYDVKM. V gave up 5 bases and J gave up 8 bases, with 19 bases separating them. The CDR3 DNA sequence: TGTGCCAGCAGTCCCATAGGAGGCCCCCAACATTCACCCCTCCACTTT. Protein product: CASSPIGGPQHSPLHF.

In its sample, this clone was seen a few times. The genes are TRBV27 and TRBJ1-2, with D perhaps TRBD1 (6 bases). Germline values: CDR1 MNHEY, CDR2 SMNVEV (reference sequence). The CDR3 spans 16 residues. Between the trimmed V and J ends, which lost 0 bases and 5 bases, there was a span of 16 bases. CDR3 loop: CASSLSGQWGFYGYTF. The CDR3 region has the DNA TGTGCCAGCAGTTTATCAGGACAGTGGGGCTTTTATGGCTACACCTTC.

This clone has a single count. This chain uses TRBV5-5 with TRBJ1-1, with D uncertain. Germline V gene data show CDR1 as SGHKS and CDR2 as YYEKEE (reference sequence). The CDR3 runs 13 residues. The V and J ends lost 3 bases and 1 base respectively, with 7 bases between them. CDR3 nucleotide sequence: TGTGCCAGCAGCTCGGGGTGGAACACTGAAGCTTTCTTT. This gives the protein CASSSGWNTEAFF. Drawing the rest from reference TRBV5-5 and TRBJ1-1, the complete variable domain is DAGVTQSPTHLIKTRGQQVTLRCSPISGHKSVSWYQQVLGQGPQFIFQYYEKEERGRGNFPDRFSARQFPNYSSELNVNALLLGDSALYLCASSSGWNTEAFFGQGTRLTVV.

This clone occurred a few times. V gene TRBV19 combines with J gene TRBJ2-5; 8 bases agree with TRBD2. Per the germline V gene, CDR1 is LNHDA and CDR2 is SQIVND (reference sequence). The CDR3 totals 16 residues. Trimming removed 4 bases from V and 5 bases from J; junction bases left unmatched: 12. In nucleotides, the CDR3 is TGTGCCAGTAGTAGACTAACAGCGGGGGTAGGGGAGACCCAGTACTTC. Translated: CASSRLTAGVGETQYF.

This clone was picked up one time. V gene TRBV29-1 combines with J gene TRBJ1-3; 8 nucleotides match TRBD1. With 6 bases clipped from V and 8 bases from J, the junction kept 9 bases outside the gene matches. The length of the CDR3 is 13 residues. Germline-derived CDR1 and CDR2 are SQVTM and ANQGSEA. CDR3 nucleotides: TGCAGCGTCGGGGGACAGGTTGCAGACACCATATATTTT. Protein sequence: CSVGGQVADTIYF.